Presented here are 29 T cell receptor beta chains from one specimen sequenced in a study of cytotoxic CD8 clonotypes in ibrutinib-treated CLL. Using immunoSEQ multiplex PCR, the repertoire was profiled, and TCRdb retains in-frame clones only, with some absent. The sample contains about 130,000 clones, about 80% of which appear only once. Sequencing used PBMCs, obtained after 12 months of ibrutinib treatment. These receptors all stem from a human donor with chronic lymphocytic leukemia.

The chain uses TRBV5-1 and TRBJ2-7; a possible D gene is TRBD2 (6 bases). Germline loops: CDR1 SGHRS, CDR2 YFSETQ. The CDR3 sequence is 16 residues long. The V end was cut by 0 bases, the J end by 2 bases, with 15 bases between. The CDR3 DNA reads as TGCGCCAGCAGCTTGGGGGCCAGCGGGCCTGCCTACGAGCAGTACTTC. This encodes CASSLGASGPAYEQYF.

The chain recombines TRBV13 with TRBJ2-2; TRBD1 matches at 7 bases. The germline CDR1 and CDR2 sequences are PRHDT and FYEKMQ (reference sequence). Unmatched junction bases numbered 4, after V lost 3 bases and J lost 0 bases. The CDR3 length is 16 residues. CDR3 sequence: CASSFGQDSNTGELFF. The CDR3, as DNA: TGTGCCAGCAGCTTCGGACAGGATTCGAACACCGGGGAGCTGTTTTTT.

The chain carries TRBV6-1 and TRBJ2-5, with D unresolved. The CDR3 sequence is 14 residues long. Germline V CDR1 and CDR2: MNHNS, SASEGT. V lost 7 bases to trimming and J lost 0 bases, with 12 bases between them. DNA of the CDR3: TGTGCCAGCACGGCAGCTTCGTACCAAGAGACCCAGTACTTC. It encodes CASTAASYQETQYF.

The rearrangement joins TRBV30 to TRBJ2-1, with D unclear. CDR1 and CDR2 from the germline V gene are GTSNPN and SVGIG (reference sequence). V was pared by 4 bases and J by 12 bases, with 19 bases between. The CDR3 length is 13 residues. The CDR3 nucleotides read TGTGCCTGGAAACCTAGTGCGATTATTGGGCAGTTCTTC. Residues: CAWKPSAIIGQFF.

The DNA for the CDR3 is TGTGCCAGCTCAACGGACATACTCAGCTCTGGAAACACCATATATTTT. This translates into CASSTDILSSGNTIYF. V usage is TRBV18 and J usage is TRBJ1-3, with D maybe TRBD1 (5 bases). The CDR3 totals 16 residues. The germline V gene encodes CDR1 KGHSH and CDR2 LQKENI. The V end was cut by 5 bases, the J end by 0 bases, with 14 bases between.

The CDR3 sequence is CASSPTGRLSQYF. The DNA of the CDR3 is TGTGCCAGCTCACCGACCGGGAGACTGTCCCAGTACTTC. This chain connects TRBV18 to TRBJ2-5, with D maybe TRBD2 (6 bases). The V gene's germline CDR1 is KGHSH and CDR2 LQKENI. V gave up 3 bases and J gave up 9 bases, with 14 bases separating them. CDR3 length: 13 amino acids.

The V gene is TRBV10-3, the J gene TRBJ2-2; TRBD1 aligns across 12 bases. The ends lost 3 bases at V and 2 bases at J; junction bases unmatched: 7. Per germline, CDR1 ENHRY and CDR2 SYGVKD. The CDR3 extends over 18 amino acids. The DNA of the CDR3 is TGTGCCATCAGTGAAGTCTGGGGGACAGGGGGCAACACCGGGGAGCTGTTTTTT. As protein: CAISEVWGTGGNTGELFF.

This sequence joins TRBV14 and TRBJ1-2; the D gene is possibly TRBD1 (5 bases). The germline V gene encodes CDR1 SGHDN and CDR2 FVKESK. The CDR3 is made up of 15 amino acids. V dropped 0 bases and J dropped 4 bases, with 12 bases sitting between them. The CDR3: CASSQDFGHRYGYTF. Written as DNA, the CDR3 is TGTGCCAGCAGCCAAGACTTCGGACATCGCTATGGCTACACCTTC. Full variable domain (outside the CDR3, taken from reference TRBV14 and TRBJ1-2): EAGVTQFPSHSVIEKGQTVTLRCDPISGHDNLYWYRRVMGKEIKFLLHFVKESKQDESGMPNNRFLAERTGGTYSTLKVQPAELEDSGVYFCASSQDFGHRYGYTFGSGTRLTVV.

Only a few counts were recorded for this clone. The V call is TRBV27, the J call TRBJ1-4; a possible D gene is TRBD1 (5 bases). The germline V gene has CDR1 MNHEY and CDR2 SMNVEV (reference sequence). V lost 6 bases and J 0 bases, leaving 11 bases between the germline ends. This CDR3 is built from 15 residues. The CDR3 here is CASRRTGATNEKLFF. CDR3 coding DNA: TGTGCCAGCAGACGAACAGGTGCAACTAATGAAAAACTGTTTTTT.

The rearrangement links TRBV27 to TRBJ1-5, with TRBD1 as a possible D gene (6 bases). Germline CDR1 and CDR2: MNHEY and SMNVEV (reference sequence). V shed 6 bases and J shed 6 bases, with 18 bases lying between them. This CDR3 has 15 amino acids. This CDR3 is CASSIRGVFGQPQHF. In nucleotides, the CDR3 is TGTGCCAGCAGCATAAGGGGGGTTTTTGGTCAGCCCCAGCATTTT.

CDR3 amino acids: CASSLDLWGGTGELFF. The CDR3 DNA reads as TGTGCCAGCAGCTTAGATTTGTGGGGGGGCACCGGGGAGCTGTTTTTT. The chain has TRBV11-3 and TRBJ2-2, with 7 bases lining up with TRBD2. V lost 0 bases and J lost 4; bases outside the gene matches: 5. This CDR3 has 16 amino acids. Germline V gene sequence: CDR1 SGHNT, CDR2 YENEEA.

The chain carries TRBV2 and TRBJ1-2; a possible D gene is TRBD1 (6 bases). The V gene lost 11 bases and the J gene lost 5 bases, with 9 bases spanning the gap. This CDR3 spans 10 amino acids. The germline CDR1 and CDR2 sequences are SNHLY and FYNNEI. The CDR3 loop reads CAGGTYGYTF. The CDR3 bases are TGTGCCGGAGGGACATATGGCTACACCTTC.

This sequence joins TRBV7-8 and TRBJ2-1, with 12 bases identical to TRBD2. The germline gives CDR1 SGHVS, CDR2 FQNEAQ. CDR3 size: 19 residues. V lost 5 bases to trimming and J lost 0 bases; unmatched junction nucleotides: 11. The CDR3 region has the DNA TGTGCCAGCAGCCCAAGACTAGCGGGAGCCCTAAGCTCCTACAATGAGCAGTTCTTC. This translates into CASSPRLAGALSSYNEQFF.

This clone appeared a few times. The rearrangement links TRBV7-9 to TRBJ2-2, with 8 bases that match TRBD2. V gave up 3 bases and J gave up 1 base; unmatched junction bases: 1. The CDR3 runs to 15 residues. CDR1 is SEHNR and CDR2 is FQNEAQ in the germline V gene (reference sequence). This chain's CDR3 is CASSLGLENTGELFF. Written as DNA, the CDR3 is TGTGCCAGCAGCTTGGGACTAGAGAACACCGGGGAGCTGTTTTTT.

The CDR3 loop is CASSEGGFGFAEQYF. As DNA, the CDR3 is TGTGCCAGCAGTGAAGGGGGCTTTGGGTTTGCCGAGCAGTACTTC. This chain connects TRBV6-1 to TRBJ2-7, with a possible D match to TRBD1 (5 bases). The CDR3 consists of 15 residues. Trimming stripped 1 base from V and 6 bases from J, with 16 bases between. From germline, CDR1 is MNHNS and CDR2 SASEGT.

A few counts support this clone. The chain is built from TRBV27 and TRBJ2-3; the match to TRBD1 covers 9 bases. This CDR3 has 15 amino acids. From germline, CDR1 is MNHEY and CDR2 SMNVEV (reference sequence). V lost 4 bases and J lost 2; bases outside the gene matches: 4. CDR3 loop: CASSWGTGNTDTQYF. In DNA form, the CDR3 reads TGTGCCAGCAGTTGGGGGACAGGGAACACAGATACGCAGTATTTT.

This chain connects TRBV18 to TRBJ2-2; TRBD2 is a possible D gene (5 bases). Germline loops: CDR1 KGHSH, CDR2 LQKENI. This CDR3 is 15 amino acids long. V lost 1 base, J lost 6 bases, and 12 bases lay in between. The CDR3 bases are TGTGCCAGCTCACCACGGGTGGGAGAAGCCGGGGAGCTGTTTTTT. Its protein product is CASSPRVGEAGELFF.

This rearrangement joins TRBV11-2 to TRBJ2-7, with a possible D match to TRBD2 (5 bases). The CDR3 extends over 16 amino acids. Trimming stripped 1 base from V and 5 bases from J, with 18 bases between. Germline loops: CDR1 SGHAT, CDR2 FQNNGV. Here the CDR3 reads CASSLVGLGRNDEQYF. The CDR3 coding sequence is TGTGCCAGCAGCTTAGTGGGTCTTGGGAGAAACGACGAGCAGTACTTC.

CDR3 bases: TGTGCCAGCAGTGAATATACCACAGCTGAAGCTTTCTTT. This encodes CASSEYTTAEAFF. The chain couples TRBV25-1 to TRBJ1-1; D unresolved. The germline V and J ends were trimmed by 0 bases and 6 bases, with 8 bases remaining between them. The CDR3 is 13 residues long. Germline assignment: CDR1 MGHDK and CDR2 SYGVNS. Based on the CDR3 plus reference TRBV25-1 and TRBJ1-1, the full variable domain is EADIYQTPRYLVIGTGKKITLECSQTMGHDKMYWYQQDPGMELHLIHYSYGVNSTEKGDLSSESTVSRIRTEHFPLTLESARPSHTSQYLCASSEYTTAEAFFGQGTRLTVV.

The chain has TRBV7-9 and TRBJ2-1, with 9 bases aligning to TRBD2. Germline V gene data show CDR1 as SEHNR and CDR2 as FQNEAQ (reference sequence). With V trimmed by 5 bases and J by 10 bases, 15 bases remained unmatched. This CDR3 is 16 amino acids long. The CDR3 bases are TGTGCCAGCAGCCCACGGGCTAGCGGGATACGTGAAGAGCAGTTCTTC. This gives the protein CASSPRASGIREEQFF. Variable domain in full (rest from reference TRBV7-9 and TRBJ2-1): DTGVSQNPRHKITKRGQNVTFRCDPISEHNRLYWYRQTLGQGPEFLTYFQNEAQLEKSRLLSDRFSAERPKGSFSTLEIQRTEQGDSAMYLCASSPRASGIREEQFFGPGTRLTVL.

The chain uses TRBV27 and TRBJ2-1, with D unresolved. The CDR3 length is 16 residues. Germline CDR1 is MNHEY and CDR2 is SMNVEV (reference sequence). Trimming shortened V by 2 bases and J by 4 bases, and 15 bases separated the two germline ends. In DNA form, the CDR3 reads TGTGCCAGCAGTTTAAGGCAGGCGGCCTTTTACAATGAGCAGTTCTTC. Its protein product is CASSLRQAAFYNEQFF.

The chain combines TRBV30 with TRBJ2-7; 7 positions match TRBD1. Trimming cost V 1 base and J 7 bases; bases outside gene matches: 7. The length of the CDR3 is 13 residues. CDR1 is GTSNPN, CDR2 SVGIG, per germline (reference sequence). CDR3 sequence reads: CAWSGDSPSEQYF. The CDR3 DNA sequence: TGTGCCTGGAGTGGGGACAGTCCTAGTGAGCAGTACTTC.

The rearrangement joins TRBV2 to TRBJ2-7; 13 bases are shared with TRBD2. The CDR3 extends over 16 amino acids. Germline-derived CDR1 and CDR2 are SNHLY and FYNNEI. V shed 9 bases and J 0 bases; nucleotides not matched to a gene: 8. The CDR3: CASKGLAGTFSYEQYF. The CDR3 nucleotides read TGTGCCAGTAAGGGACTAGCGGGAACTTTCTCCTACGAGCAGTACTTC.

The V and J genes are TRBV9 and TRBJ1-4, with 9 positions matching TRBD1. Germline trimming cut 2 bases from V and 5 bases from J; bases unmatched to any gene: 7. Germline CDR1 SGDLS, CDR2 YYNGEE. The CDR3 is made up of 16 amino acids. The CDR3 loop is CASSVYRDRENEKLFF. In DNA form, the CDR3 reads TGTGCCAGCAGCGTCTACCGGGACAGGGAAAATGAAAAACTGTTTTTT.

The gene calls are TRBV20-1 and TRBJ2-7; D remains unclear. With 7 bases removed from V and 6 bases from J, the gap between germline ends came to 13 bases. CDR1 is DFQATT, CDR2 SNEGSKA, per germline (reference sequence). The CDR3 covers 11 residues. The chain's CDR3 is CSVPVGVEQYF. In nucleotides, the CDR3 is TGCAGTGTCCCGGTGGGTGTCGAGCAGTACTTC.

V gene TRBV7-2 combines with J gene TRBJ1-5, with a weak D call TRBD1 (6 bases). The CDR3 runs to 17 residues. CDR1 is SGHTA and CDR2 is FQGNSA in the germline V gene. Trimming pared 5 bases from V and 3 bases from J, leaving 20 bases between. In nucleotides, the CDR3 is TGTGCCAGCAGCCCAAACCTCGTACAGGGCGACAATCAGCCCCAGCATTTT. It codes for CASSPNLVQGDNQPQHF.

This clone has a handful of counts. The chain is built from TRBV28 and TRBJ2-2; 8 bases are a match to TRBD1. Germline CDR1 reads MDHEN; CDR2 reads SYDVKM. The CDR3 covers 14 residues. Germline trimming cut 7 bases from V and 4 bases from J; bases unmatched to any gene: 5. The CDR3 DNA is TGTGCCAGCATCAGGGGGCCGGGCACCGGGGAGCTGTTTTTT. Residues: CASIRGPGTGELFF.

The chain carries TRBV9 and TRBJ2-3, with 8 bases lining up with TRBD1. This CDR3 has 15 amino acids. Germline loops: CDR1 SGDLS, CDR2 YYNGEE. V lost 4 bases, J lost 0 bases, and 4 bases stayed unmatched. The CDR3 coding sequence is TGTGCCAGCAGCACACGACAGGGGAGCACAGATACGCAGTATTTT. It translates to CASSTRQGSTDTQYF.

V is TRBV7-6 and J is TRBJ2-6; 10 bases match TRBD1. V shed 1 base, J shed 5 bases, and the junction held 17 bases outside the gene matches. This CDR3 is built from 21 residues. CDR1 is SGHVS, CDR2 FNYEAQ, per germline. CDR3 amino acids: CASSLVTIEGTGDARANVLTF. CDR3 coding DNA: TGTGCCAGCAGCTTAGTAACCATAGAAGGGACAGGGGATGCGAGGGCCAACGTCCTGACTTTC.